Sequencing of this T cell receptor (beta chain) was carried out in a study of shared clonotypes between healthy human individuals. Study in general: The composition of the donors was a couple of women and a few men aged 18 to 49. General study findings and limits: Naive subsets, compared against memory subsets, generally had larger estimated richness values.

The deep-level immunoSEQ assay was used. Sequenced by immunoSEQ multiplex PCR; TCRdb stores in-frame clones only, minus some. Among approximately 2.5 million clones listed, 93% were seen once. Germline V gives CDR1 SEHNR, CDR2 FQNEAQ (reference sequence). Trimming left V 5 bases short and J 0 bases short, with 12 bases between. The CDR3 is 15 amino acids. To note about this clone: As yet, its antigen is unknown.

Division of CD4+ cells produced a CD45RA+ naive subset and a CD45RA-negative memory subset. Sample: naive CD4+ T cells from PBMCs. Regarding subset: CD45RA+ positively selected. The chain links TRBV7-9 to TRBJ2-3; D unresolved. This TCR was sampled from a man aged 18 to 35 in good health. Some clones in this sample may be carry-over from other donors' samples. The CDR3: CASSLRNPSTDTQYF. CDR3 coding DNA: TGTGCCAGCAGCCTCAGGAACCCTAGCACAGATACGCAGTATTTT.